This T cell receptor beta chain was identified during a study of OX40 agonist ivuxolimab in advanced cancers. Study-level information: Dose-escalation subjects each had hepatocellular carcinoma, melanoma, renal cell or head and neck cancer.

The table came from immunoSEQ multiplex PCR; TCRdb's copy has only in-frame clones and leaves some out. The table includes over 65,000 clones, over 80% detected once. Study-wide points: Blood T cells, both CD4+ and CD8+, expanded clonally by week 6 at 0.1 to 3.0 mg/kg.

Note on this clone: Its target is unknown.

Per the germline V gene, CDR1 is SGHVS and CDR2 is FNYEAQ. The CDR3 totals 16 residues. V was clipped by 4 bases and J by 0 bases, with 13 bases between them. The sample here was CD4+ or CD8+ T cells sorted from blood, taken in a trial of the OX40 agonist ivuxolimab. This receptor was obtained from an adult with an advanced solid tumor such as melanoma, head and neck, liver or kidney cancer. The J gene is TRBJ1-3, the V gene TRBV7-6; no reliable D call. Here the CDR3 DNA reads TGTGCCAGCAGCTACGGACGGCACAACTCTGGAAACACCATATATTTT. The encoded protein is CASSYGRHNSGNTIYF.